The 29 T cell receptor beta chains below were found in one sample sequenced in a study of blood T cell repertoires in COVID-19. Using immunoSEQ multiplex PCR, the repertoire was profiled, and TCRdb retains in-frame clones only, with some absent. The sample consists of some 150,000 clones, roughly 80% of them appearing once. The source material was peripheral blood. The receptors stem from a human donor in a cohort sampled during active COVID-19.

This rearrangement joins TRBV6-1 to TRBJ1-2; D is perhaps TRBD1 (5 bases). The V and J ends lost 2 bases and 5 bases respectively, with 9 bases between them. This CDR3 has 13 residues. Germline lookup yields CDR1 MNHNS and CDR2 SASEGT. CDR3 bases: TGTGCCAGCAGTGAAAGGGGAGGTTATGGCTACACCTTC. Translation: CASSERGGYGYTF.

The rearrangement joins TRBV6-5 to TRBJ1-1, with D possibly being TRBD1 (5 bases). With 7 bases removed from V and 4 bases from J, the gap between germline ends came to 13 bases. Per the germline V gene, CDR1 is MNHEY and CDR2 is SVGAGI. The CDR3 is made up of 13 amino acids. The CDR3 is CASIRTQGTEAFF. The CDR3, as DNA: TGTGCCAGCATTCGGACCCAGGGCACTGAAGCTTTCTTT.

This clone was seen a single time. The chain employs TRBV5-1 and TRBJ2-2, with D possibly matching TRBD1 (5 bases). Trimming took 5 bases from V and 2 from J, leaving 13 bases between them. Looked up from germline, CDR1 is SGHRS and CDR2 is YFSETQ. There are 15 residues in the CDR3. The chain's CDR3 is CASRPDSLNTGELFF. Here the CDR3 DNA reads TGCGCCAGCAGACCCGACAGTTTAAACACCGGGGAGCTGTTTTTT.

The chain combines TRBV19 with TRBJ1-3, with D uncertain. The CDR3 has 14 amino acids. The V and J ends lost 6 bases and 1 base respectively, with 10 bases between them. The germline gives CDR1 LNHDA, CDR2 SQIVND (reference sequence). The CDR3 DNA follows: TGTGCCAGTAGCCCGACGGGATCTGGAAACACCATATATTTT. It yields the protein CASSPTGSGNTIYF.

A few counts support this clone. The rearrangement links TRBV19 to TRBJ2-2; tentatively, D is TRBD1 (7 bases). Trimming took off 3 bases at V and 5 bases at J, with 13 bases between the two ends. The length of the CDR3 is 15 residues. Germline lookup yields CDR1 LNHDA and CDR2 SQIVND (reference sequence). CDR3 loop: CASSIGTAGTGELFF. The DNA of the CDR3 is TGTGCCAGTAGTATCGGGACAGCGGGTACCGGGGAGCTGTTTTTT. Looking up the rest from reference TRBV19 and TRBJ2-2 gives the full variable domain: DGGITQSPKYLFRKEGQNVTLSCEQNLNHDAMYWYRQDPGQGLRLIYYSQIVNDFQKGDIAEGYSVSREKKESFPLTVTSAQKNPTAFYLCASSIGTAGTGELFFGEGSRLTVL.

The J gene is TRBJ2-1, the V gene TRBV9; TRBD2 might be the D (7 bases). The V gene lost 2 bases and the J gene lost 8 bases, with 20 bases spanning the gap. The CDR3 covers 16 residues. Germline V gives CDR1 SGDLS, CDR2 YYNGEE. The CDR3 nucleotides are TGTGCCAGCAGCGTCAGGGGAGGGATAGGGACTGATGAGCAGTTCTTC. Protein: CASSVRGGIGTDEQFF.

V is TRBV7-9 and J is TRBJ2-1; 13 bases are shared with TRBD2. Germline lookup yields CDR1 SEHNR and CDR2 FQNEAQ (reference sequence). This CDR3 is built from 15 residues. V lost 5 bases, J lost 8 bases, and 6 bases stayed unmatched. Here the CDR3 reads CASSPGTSGTDEQFF. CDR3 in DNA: TGTGCCAGCAGCCCCGGGACTAGCGGGACCGATGAGCAGTTCTTC.

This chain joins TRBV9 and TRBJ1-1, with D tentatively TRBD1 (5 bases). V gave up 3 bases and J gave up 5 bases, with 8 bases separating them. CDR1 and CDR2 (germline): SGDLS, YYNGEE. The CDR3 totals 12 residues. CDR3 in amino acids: CASSAGGTEAFF. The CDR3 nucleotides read TGTGCCAGCAGCGCCGGGGGGACTGAAGCTTTCTTT.

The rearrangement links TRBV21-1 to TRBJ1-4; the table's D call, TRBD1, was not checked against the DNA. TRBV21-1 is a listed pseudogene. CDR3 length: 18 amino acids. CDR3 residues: CASSRTGSLPTPRVKLFF. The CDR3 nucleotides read TGTGCCAGCAGCAGGACAGGGTCCCTTCCTACGCCCCGAGTAAAACTGTTTTTT.

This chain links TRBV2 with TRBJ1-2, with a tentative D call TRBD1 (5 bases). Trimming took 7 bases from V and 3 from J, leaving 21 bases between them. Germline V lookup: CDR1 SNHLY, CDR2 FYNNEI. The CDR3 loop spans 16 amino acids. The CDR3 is CASKEGSRGSDYGYTF. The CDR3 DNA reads TGTGCCAGCAAAGAAGGGTCCCGGGGGAGCGACTATGGCTACACCTTC.

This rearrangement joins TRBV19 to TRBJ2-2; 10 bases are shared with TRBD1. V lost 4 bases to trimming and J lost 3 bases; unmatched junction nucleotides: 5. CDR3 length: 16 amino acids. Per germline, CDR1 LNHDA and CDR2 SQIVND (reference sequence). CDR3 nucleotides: TGTGCCAGTAGTACCAAGACAGGGGGCTACACCGGGGAGCTGTTTTTT. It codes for CASSTKTGGYTGELFF.

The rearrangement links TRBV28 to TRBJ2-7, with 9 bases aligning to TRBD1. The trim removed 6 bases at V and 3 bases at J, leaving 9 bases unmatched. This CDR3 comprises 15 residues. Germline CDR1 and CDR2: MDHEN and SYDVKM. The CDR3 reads CASSSLGQGRYEQYF. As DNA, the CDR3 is TGTGCCAGCAGCAGCCTGGGACAGGGCCGCTACGAGCAGTACTTC. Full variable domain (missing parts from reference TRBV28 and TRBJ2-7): DVKVTQSSRYLVKRTGEKVFLECVQDMDHENMFWYRQDPGLGLRLIYFSYDVKMKEKGDIPEGYSVSREKKERFSLILESASTNQTSMYLCASSSLGQGRYEQYFGPGTRLTVT.

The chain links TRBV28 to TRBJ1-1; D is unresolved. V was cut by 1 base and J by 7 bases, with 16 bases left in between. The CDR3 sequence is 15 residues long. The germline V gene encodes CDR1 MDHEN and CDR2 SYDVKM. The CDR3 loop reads CASSLYSLAAVEAFF. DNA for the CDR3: TGTGCCAGCAGTTTATATAGCCTCGCGGCCGTTGAAGCTTTCTTT.

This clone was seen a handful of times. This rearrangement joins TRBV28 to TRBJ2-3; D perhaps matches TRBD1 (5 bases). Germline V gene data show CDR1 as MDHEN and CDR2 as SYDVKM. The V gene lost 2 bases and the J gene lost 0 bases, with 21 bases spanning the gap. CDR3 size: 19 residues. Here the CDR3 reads CASSLDLRGRQTSTDTQYF. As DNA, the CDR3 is TGTGCCAGCAGTTTAGATCTACGCGGACGACAGACTAGCACAGATACGCAGTATTTT.

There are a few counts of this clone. CDR3 DNA sequence: TGCGCCAGCAGCCAAGATTACGGCGGGAGCTCCTACGAGCAGTACGTC. This sequence encodes CASSQDYGGSSYEQYV. The V gene is TRBV4-1, the J gene TRBJ2-7, with TRBD2 matching 7 bases. The CDR3 is 16 residues long. V dropped 0 bases and J dropped 0; count of bases not matched to a gene: 5. Germline loops: CDR1 MGHRA, CDR2 YSYEKL.

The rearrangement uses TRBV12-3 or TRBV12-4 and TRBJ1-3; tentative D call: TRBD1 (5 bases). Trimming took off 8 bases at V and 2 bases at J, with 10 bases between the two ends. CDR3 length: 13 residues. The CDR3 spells CASCRGAGNTIYF. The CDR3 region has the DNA TGTGCCAGCTGCCGGGGGGCTGGAAACACCATATATTTT.

In DNA, the CDR3 is TGTGCCAGCAGCTTGTCAGGGGTCGATCAGCCCCAGCATTTT. This codes for CASSLSGVDQPQHF. The J gene is TRBJ1-5, the V gene TRBV5-6; tentatively, D is TRBD1 (6 bases). Germline V lookup: CDR1 SGHDT, CDR2 YYEEEE. V lost 1 base and J 5 bases, leaving 10 bases between the germline ends. The CDR3 length is 14 residues. Drawing the rest from reference TRBV5-6 and TRBJ1-5, the complete variable domain is DAGVTQSPTHLIKTRGQQVTLRCSPKSGHDTVSWYQQALGQGPQFIFQYYEEEERQRGNFPDRFSGHQFPNYSSELNVNALLLGDSALYLCASSLSGVDQPQHFGDGTRLSIL.

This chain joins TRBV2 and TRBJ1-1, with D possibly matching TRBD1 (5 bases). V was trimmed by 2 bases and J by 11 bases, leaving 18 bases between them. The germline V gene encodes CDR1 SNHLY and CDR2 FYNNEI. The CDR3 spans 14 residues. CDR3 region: CASSEKTRGRDAFF. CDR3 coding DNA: TGTGCCAGCAGTGAAAAGACCCGTGGCAGGGATGCTTTCTTT.

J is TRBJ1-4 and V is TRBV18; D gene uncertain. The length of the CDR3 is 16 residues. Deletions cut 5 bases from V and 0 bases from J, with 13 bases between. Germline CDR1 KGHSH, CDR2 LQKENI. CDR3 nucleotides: TGTGCCAGCTCAGGAGGCCGTGGTTCAACTAATGAAAAACTGTTTTTT. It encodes CASSGGRGSTNEKLFF.

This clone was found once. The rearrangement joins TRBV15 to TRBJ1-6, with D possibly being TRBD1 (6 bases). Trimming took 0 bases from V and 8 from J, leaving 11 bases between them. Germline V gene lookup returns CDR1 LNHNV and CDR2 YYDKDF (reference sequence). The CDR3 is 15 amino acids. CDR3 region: CATSREGRGDSPLHF. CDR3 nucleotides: TGTGCCACCAGCAGAGAAGGCAGGGGTGATTCACCCCTCCACTTT.

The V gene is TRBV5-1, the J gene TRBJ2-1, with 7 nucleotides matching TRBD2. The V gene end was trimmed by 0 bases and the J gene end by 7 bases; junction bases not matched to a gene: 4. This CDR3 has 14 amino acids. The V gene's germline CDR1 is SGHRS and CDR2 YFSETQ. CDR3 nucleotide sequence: TGCGCCAGCAGCTTGGGCCTAGCGGCTAATGAGCAGTTCTTC. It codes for CASSLGLAANEQFF.

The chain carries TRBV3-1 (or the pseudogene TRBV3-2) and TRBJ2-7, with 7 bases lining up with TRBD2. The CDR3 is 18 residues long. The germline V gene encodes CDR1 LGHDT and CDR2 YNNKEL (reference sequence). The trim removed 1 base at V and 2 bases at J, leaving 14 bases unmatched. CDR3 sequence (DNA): TGTGCCAGCAGCCAAGGGGGCCAGGGCGGGGGTAAGACCTACGAGCAGTACTTC. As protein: CASSQGGQGGGKTYEQYF.

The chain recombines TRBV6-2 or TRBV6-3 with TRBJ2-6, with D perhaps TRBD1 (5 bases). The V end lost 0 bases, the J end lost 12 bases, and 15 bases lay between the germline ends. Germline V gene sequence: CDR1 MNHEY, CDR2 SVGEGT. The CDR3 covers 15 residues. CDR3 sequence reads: CASSYSPGPYRVLTF. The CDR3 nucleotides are TGTGCCAGCAGTTACTCGCCAGGGCCCTACCGCGTCCTGACTTTC.

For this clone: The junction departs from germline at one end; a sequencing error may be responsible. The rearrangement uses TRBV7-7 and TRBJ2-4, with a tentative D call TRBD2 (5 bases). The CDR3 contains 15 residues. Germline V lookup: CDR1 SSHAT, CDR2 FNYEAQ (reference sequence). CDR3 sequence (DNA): TGTGCTAGCAGCCTGAGGGATTCGCTCGGAAACATTCAGTACTTC. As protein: CASSLRDSLGNIQYF.

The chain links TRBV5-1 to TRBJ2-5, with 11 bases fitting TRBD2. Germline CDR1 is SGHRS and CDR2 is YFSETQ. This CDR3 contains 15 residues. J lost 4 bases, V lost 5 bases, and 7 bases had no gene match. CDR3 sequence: CASRGASGRIETQYF. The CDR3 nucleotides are TGCGCCAGCAGAGGCGCTAGCGGGAGGATAGAGACCCAGTACTTC.

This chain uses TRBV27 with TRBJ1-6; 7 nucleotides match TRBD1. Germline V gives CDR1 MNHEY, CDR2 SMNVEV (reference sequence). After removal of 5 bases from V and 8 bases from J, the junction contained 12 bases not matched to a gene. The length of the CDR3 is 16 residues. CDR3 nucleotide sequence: TGTGCCAGCAGTCCCTACAGGGGCATCCTTTATTCACCCCTCCACTTT. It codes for CASSPYRGILYSPLHF.

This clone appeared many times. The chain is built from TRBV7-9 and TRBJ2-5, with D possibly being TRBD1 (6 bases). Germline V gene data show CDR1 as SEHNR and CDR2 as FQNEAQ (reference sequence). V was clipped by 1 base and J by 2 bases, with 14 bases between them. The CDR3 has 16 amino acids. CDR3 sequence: CASSLVLNRVQETQYF. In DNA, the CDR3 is TGTGCCAGCAGCTTAGTTCTGAACAGGGTGCAAGAGACCCAGTACTTC.

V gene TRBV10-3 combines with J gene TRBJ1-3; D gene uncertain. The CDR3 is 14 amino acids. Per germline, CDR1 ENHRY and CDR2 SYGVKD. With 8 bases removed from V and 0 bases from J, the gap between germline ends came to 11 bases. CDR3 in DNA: TGTGCCATCGTACGGGAGCTCTCTGGAAACACCATATATTTT. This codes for CAIVRELSGNTIYF.

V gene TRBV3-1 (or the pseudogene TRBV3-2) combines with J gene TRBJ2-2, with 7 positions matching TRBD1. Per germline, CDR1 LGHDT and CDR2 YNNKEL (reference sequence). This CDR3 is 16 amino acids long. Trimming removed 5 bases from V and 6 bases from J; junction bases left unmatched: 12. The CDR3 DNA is TGTGCCAGCAGCTACTCCGGAAGGGGGCGCCCCGGGGAGCTGTTTTTT. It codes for CASSYSGRGRPGELFF.